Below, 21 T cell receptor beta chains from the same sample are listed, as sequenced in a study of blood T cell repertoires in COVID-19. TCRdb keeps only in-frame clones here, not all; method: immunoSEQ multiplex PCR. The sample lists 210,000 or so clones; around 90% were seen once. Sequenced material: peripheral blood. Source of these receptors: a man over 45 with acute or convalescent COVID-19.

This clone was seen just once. CDR3 bases: TGTGCCAGCAGTTACCGGACAGGGGTAGCAGATACGCAGTATTTT. Its translation: CASSYRTGVADTQYF. The chain is built from TRBV27 and TRBJ2-3, with TRBD1 matching 9 bases. Germline-derived CDR1 and CDR2 are MNHEY and SMNVEV (reference sequence). V lost 4 bases and J lost 4; bases outside the gene matches: 6. This CDR3 comprises 15 residues.

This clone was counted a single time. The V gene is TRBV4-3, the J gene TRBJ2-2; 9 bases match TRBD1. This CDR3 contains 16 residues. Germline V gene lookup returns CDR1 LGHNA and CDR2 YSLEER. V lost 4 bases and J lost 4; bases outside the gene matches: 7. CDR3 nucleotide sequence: TGCGCCAGCAGCCCCCGTGAGACAGGGGGCACCGGGGAGCTGTTTTTT. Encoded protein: CASSPRETGGTGELFF.

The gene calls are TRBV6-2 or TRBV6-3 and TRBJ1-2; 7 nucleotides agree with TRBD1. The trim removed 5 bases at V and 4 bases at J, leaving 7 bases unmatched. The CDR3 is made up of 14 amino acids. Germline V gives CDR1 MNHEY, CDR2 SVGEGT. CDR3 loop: CASSGRGKIYGYTF. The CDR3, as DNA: TGTGCCAGCAGTGGCAGGGGGAAGATCTATGGCTACACCTTC.

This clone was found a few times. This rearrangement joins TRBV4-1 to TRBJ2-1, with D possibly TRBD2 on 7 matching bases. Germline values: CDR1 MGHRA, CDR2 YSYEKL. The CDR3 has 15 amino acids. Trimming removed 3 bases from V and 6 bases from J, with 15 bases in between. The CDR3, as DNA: TGCGCCAGCAGCCAGGGCGGGGGCAGAGGCAATGAGCAGTTCTTC. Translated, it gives CASSQGGGRGNEQFF.

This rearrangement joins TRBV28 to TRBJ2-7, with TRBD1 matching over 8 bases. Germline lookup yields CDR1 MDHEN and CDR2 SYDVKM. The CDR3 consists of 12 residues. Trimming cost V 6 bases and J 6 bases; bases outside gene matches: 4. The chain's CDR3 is CASSRTGIEQYF. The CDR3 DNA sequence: TGTGCCAGCAGCCGGACAGGGATCGAGCAGTACTTC. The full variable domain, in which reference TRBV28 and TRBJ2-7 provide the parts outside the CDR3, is DVKVTQSSRYLVKRTGEKVFLECVQDMDHENMFWYRQDPGLGLRLIYFSYDVKMKEKGDIPEGYSVSREKKERFSLILESASTNQTSMYLCASSRTGIEQYFGPGTRLTVT.

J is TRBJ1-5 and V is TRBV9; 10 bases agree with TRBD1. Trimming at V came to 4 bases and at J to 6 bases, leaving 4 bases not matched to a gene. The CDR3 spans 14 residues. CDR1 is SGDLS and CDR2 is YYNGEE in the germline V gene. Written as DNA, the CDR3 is TGTGCCAGCAGCCCCCGGGACAGGGGTCAGCCCCAGCATTTT. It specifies CASSPRDRGQPQHF.

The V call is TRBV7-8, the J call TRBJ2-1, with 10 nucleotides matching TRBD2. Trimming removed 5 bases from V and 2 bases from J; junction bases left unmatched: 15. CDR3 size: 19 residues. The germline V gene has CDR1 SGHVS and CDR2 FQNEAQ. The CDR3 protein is CASSTGLAEGGRPYNEQFF. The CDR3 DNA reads TGTGCCAGCAGCACAGGACTAGCGGAGGGAGGAAGGCCCTACAATGAGCAGTTCTTC.

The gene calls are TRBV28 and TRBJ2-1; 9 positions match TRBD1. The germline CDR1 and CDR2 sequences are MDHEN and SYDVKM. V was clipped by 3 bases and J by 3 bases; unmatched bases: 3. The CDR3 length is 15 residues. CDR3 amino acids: CASSFGQGRYNEQFF. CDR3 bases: TGTGCCAGCAGTTTTGGACAGGGGCGCTACAATGAGCAGTTCTTC.

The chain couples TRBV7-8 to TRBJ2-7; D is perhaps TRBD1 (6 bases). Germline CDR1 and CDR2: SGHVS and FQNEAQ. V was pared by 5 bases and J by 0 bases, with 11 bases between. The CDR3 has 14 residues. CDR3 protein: CASSVRDNSYEQYF. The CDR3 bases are TGTGCCAGCAGCGTACGGGACAACTCCTACGAGCAGTACTTC.

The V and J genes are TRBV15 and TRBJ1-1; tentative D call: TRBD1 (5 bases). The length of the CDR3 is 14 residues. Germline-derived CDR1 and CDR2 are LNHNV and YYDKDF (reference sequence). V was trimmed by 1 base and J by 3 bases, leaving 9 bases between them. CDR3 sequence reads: CATSRAGLDTEAFF. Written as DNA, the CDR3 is TGTGCCACCAGCAGAGCAGGGTTGGACACTGAAGCTTTCTTT.

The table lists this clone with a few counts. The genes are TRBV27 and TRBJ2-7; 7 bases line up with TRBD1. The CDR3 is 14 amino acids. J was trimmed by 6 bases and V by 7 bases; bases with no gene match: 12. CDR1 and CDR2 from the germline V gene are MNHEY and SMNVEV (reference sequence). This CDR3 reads CASNTGTALIEQYV. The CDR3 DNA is TGTGCCAGCAATACGGGGACAGCCCTGATCGAGCAGTACGTC.

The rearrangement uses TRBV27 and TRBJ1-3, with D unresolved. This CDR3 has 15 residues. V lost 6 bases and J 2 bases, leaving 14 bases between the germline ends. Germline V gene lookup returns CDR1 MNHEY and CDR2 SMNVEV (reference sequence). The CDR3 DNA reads TGTGCCAGCAGAAGCACGGGAGGTCCTGGAAACACCATATATTTT. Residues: CASRSTGGPGNTIYF.

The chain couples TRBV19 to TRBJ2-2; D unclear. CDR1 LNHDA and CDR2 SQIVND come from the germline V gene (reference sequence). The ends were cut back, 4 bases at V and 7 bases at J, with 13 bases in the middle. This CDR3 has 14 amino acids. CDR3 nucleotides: TGTGCCAGTAGTACCAACCGAGCGATCGGGGAGCTGTTTTTT. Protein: CASSTNRAIGELFF.

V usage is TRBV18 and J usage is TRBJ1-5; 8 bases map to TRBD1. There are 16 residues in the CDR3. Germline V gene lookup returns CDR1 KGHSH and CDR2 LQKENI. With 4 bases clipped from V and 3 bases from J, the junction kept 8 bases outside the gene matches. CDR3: CASSLLPGQDNQPQHF. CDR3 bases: TGTGCCAGCTCACTACTACCGGGACAGGACAATCAGCCCCAGCATTTT.

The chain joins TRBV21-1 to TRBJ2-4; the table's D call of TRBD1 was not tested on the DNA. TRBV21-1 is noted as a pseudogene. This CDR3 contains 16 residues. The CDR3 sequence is CASSKVGRGERNIQYF. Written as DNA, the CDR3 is TGTGCCAGCAGCAAAGTGGGCAGGGGGGAGAGAAACATTCAGTACTTC.

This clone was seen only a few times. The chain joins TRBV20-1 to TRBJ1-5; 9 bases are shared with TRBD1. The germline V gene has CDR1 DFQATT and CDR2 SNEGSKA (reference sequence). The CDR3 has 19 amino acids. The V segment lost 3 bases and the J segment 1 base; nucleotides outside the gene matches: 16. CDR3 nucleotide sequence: TGCAGTGCTAGTCCCTTAAGACAGGGGGGGTCGGCGAGCAATCAGCCCCAGCATTTT. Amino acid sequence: CSASPLRQGGSASNQPQHF.

The CDR3 coding sequence is TGTGCCAGCAGTTTAGTGACAGGGACGCGAAGAAAACTGTTTTTT. Its translation: CASSLVTGTRRKLFF. The rearrangement uses TRBV28 and TRBJ1-4; 7 bases are a match to TRBD1. The length of the CDR3 is 15 residues. With 2 bases clipped from V and 10 bases from J, the junction kept 10 bases outside the gene matches. Per germline, CDR1 MDHEN and CDR2 SYDVKM.

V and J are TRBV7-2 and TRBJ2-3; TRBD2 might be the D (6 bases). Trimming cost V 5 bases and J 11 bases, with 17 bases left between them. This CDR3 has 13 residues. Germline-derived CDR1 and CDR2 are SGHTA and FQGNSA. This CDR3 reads CASSPPLGGGQYF. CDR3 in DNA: TGTGCCAGCAGCCCCCCTTTGGGGGGTGGGCAGTATTTT. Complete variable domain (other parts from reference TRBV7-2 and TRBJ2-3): GAGVSQSPSNKVTEKGKDVELRCDPISGHTALYWYRQSLGQGLEFLIYFQGNSAPDKSGLPSDRFSAERTGGSVSTLTIQRTQQEDSAVYLCASSPPLGGGQYFGPGTRLTVL.

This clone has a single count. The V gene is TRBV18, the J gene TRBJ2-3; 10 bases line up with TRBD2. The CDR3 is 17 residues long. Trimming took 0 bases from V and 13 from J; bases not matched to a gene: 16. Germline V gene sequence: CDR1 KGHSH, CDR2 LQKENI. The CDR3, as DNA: TGTGCCAGCTCACCACCGGTAGCGGGGGGCTTTCTCACTACTAAGTATTTT. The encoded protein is CASSPPVAGGFLTTKYF.

This chain's CDR3 is CAWSGNYNSPLHF. The CDR3 nucleotides are TGTGCCTGGAGTGGGAACTACAATTCACCCCTCCACTTT. This sequence joins TRBV30 and TRBJ1-6; D gene ambiguous. V dropped 1 base and J dropped 7 bases, with 8 bases sitting between them. The CDR3 spans 13 residues. The germline V gene encodes CDR1 GTSNPN and CDR2 SVGIG (reference sequence).

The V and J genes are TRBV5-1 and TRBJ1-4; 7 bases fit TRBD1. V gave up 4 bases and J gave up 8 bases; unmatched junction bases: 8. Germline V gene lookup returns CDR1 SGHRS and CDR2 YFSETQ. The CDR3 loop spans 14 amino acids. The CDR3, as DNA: TGCGCCAGCAGCCCAGGGACAGAGGGAGAAAAACTGTTTTTT. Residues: CASSPGTEGEKLFF. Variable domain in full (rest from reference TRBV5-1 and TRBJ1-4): KAGVTQTPRYLIKTRGQQVTLSCSPISGHRSVSWYQQTPGQGLQFLFEYFSETQRNKGNFPGRFSGRQFSNSRSEMNVSTLELGDSALYLCASSPGTEGEKLFFGSGTQLSVL.